Detailed here is one TCR beta chain. The V segment lost 6 bases and the J segment 7 bases; nucleotides outside the gene matches: 7. This CDR3 spans 16 amino acids. Germline-derived CDR1 and CDR2 are MNHNY and SVGAGI (reference sequence). These data are taken from a study of technical replicates of blood from a handful of donors. The table came from immunoSEQ multiplex PCR; TCRdb's copy has only in-frame clones and leaves some out. The table includes about 60,000 clones, approximately 86% detected once. This clonotype originated in a human donor in good health. Some clones in this sample may be carry-over from other donors' samples. The sequenced sample was PBMCs. The chain carries TRBV6-6 and TRBJ2-1, with 15 bases aligning to TRBD2. The CDR3 here is CASRDSGTSGRNEQFF. CDR3 in DNA: TGTGCCAGCAGAGACTCCGGGACTAGCGGGAGGAATGAGCAGTTCTTC.